These T cell receptor beta chains were read from a single sample in a study of blood T cell repertoires in COVID-19. The protocol was immunoSEQ multiplex PCR, while the TCRdb copy is restricted to in-frame clones and leaves out a portion. Of under 85,000 clones in the sample, around 74% were seen once. What was sequenced was peripheral blood. The receptors were gathered from a human donor in a cohort sampled during active COVID-19. CDR3s include the opening cysteine and the closing phenylalanine or tryptophan. The order of the fields is clone size, J gene, V gene, D gene, CDR3 DNA, CDR3 protein. The D gene is left open where the match is weak. Part of the rows lack a size; the others show once, few, many or a class for expanded clones.

abundance: -
j_gene: TRBJ2-5
v_gene: TRBV7-7
d_gene: TRBD2
CDR3nt: TGTGCCAGCAGTTTAGCGGGGGGGTTAGAGACCCAGTACTTC
CDR3aa: CASSLAGGLETQYF

abundance: -
j_gene: TRBJ2-1
v_gene: TRBV5-5
d_gene: TRBD2
CDR3nt: TGTGCCAGCAGCTCACTTGTATTCGGGGGGTCAGAGCAGTTCTTC
CDR3aa: CASSSLVFGGSEQFF

abundance: -
j_gene: TRBJ1-2
v_gene: TRBV10-2
d_gene: -
CDR3nt: TGCGCCAGCATGCGGGGGGCGCGAGACTATGGCTACACCTTC
CDR3aa: CASMRGARDYGYTF

abundance: -
j_gene: TRBJ2-3
v_gene: TRBV5-4
d_gene: TRBD1
CDR3nt: TGTGCCAGCAGCATTGGACAGGTCCGAAGCACAGATACGCAGTATTTT
CDR3aa: CASSIGQVRSTDTQYF

abundance: few
j_gene: TRBJ1-5
v_gene: TRBV11-2
d_gene: TRBD1
CDR3nt: TGTGCCAGCAGCTTTGGGACAGGGGGAAATCAGCCCCAGCATTTT
CDR3aa: CASSFGTGGNQPQHF

abundance: -
j_gene: TRBJ2-6
v_gene: TRBV18
d_gene: -
CDR3nt: TGTGCCAGCTCACCAAGCAGGGGTGAGGCTGGGGCCAACGTCCTGACTTTC
CDR3aa: CASSPSRGEAGANVLTF

abundance: -
j_gene: TRBJ2-7
v_gene: TRBV7-9
d_gene: TRBD1
CDR3nt: TGTGCCAGCAGCTCCGTGGACAGGGGGTACGAGCAGTACTTC
CDR3aa: CASSSVDRGYEQYF

abundance: -
j_gene: TRBJ2-1
v_gene: TRBV7-3
d_gene: TRBD2
CDR3nt: TGTGCCAGCAGCTTAACCTCCCCAGGAAGCGGGGGGTATAGTGAGCAGTTCTTC
CDR3aa: CASSLTSPGSGGYSEQFF

abundance: -
j_gene: TRBJ2-7
v_gene: TRBV7-9
d_gene: -
CDR3nt: TGTGCCAGCAGCTCCTCCGGAACTGGAGGCGAGCAGTACTTC
CDR3aa: CASSSSGTGGEQYF

abundance: -
j_gene: TRBJ2-2
v_gene: TRBV5-1
d_gene: -
CDR3nt: TGCGCCAGCAGCTTGGCGGACACTCACACCGGGGAGCTGTTTTTT
CDR3aa: CASSLADTHTGELFF

abundance: -
j_gene: TRBJ1-5
v_gene: TRBV9
d_gene: -
CDR3nt: TGTGCCAGCAGCTTACAGGGTCATCAGCCCCAGCATTTT
CDR3aa: CASSLQGHQPQHF

abundance: -
j_gene: TRBJ2-7
v_gene: TRBV30
d_gene: -
CDR3nt: TGTGCCTGGAGTGTAGGCACAGGGTTTGGCGGCGAGCAGTACTTC
CDR3aa: CAWSVGTGFGGEQYF

abundance: -
j_gene: TRBJ2-7
v_gene: TRBV7-9
d_gene: TRBD1
CDR3nt: TGTGCCAGCAGCTCAGGGACAGGGGCCTACGAGCAGTACTTC
CDR3aa: CASSSGTGAYEQYF

abundance: -
j_gene: TRBJ1-1
v_gene: TRBV6-5
d_gene: TRBD1
CDR3nt: TGTGCCAGCAGATTCGGGACAGGGGGCACTGAAGCTTTCTTT
CDR3aa: CASRFGTGGTEAFF

abundance: -
j_gene: TRBJ2-2
v_gene: TRBV6-6
d_gene: -
CDR3nt: TGTGCCAGCAGCCCGACAGCGAACACCGGGGAGCTGTTTTTT
CDR3aa: CASSPTANTGELFF

abundance: once
j_gene: TRBJ2-3
v_gene: TRBV12-2
d_gene: -
CDR3nt: TGTGCAAGTCGCCAAATGGTGGTTCTAGCGGGGTCCACAGATACGCAGTATTTT
CDR3aa: CASRQMVVLAGSTDTQYF

abundance: -
j_gene: TRBJ2-7
v_gene: TRBV6-5
d_gene: TRBD2
CDR3nt: TGTGCCAGCAGACCATATAGCGGGGGGCTCTACGAGCAGTACTTC
CDR3aa: CASRPYSGGLYEQYF

abundance: -
j_gene: TRBJ1-2
v_gene: TRBV11-3
d_gene: TRBD1
CDR3nt: TGTGCCAGCAGCCTAGTAGGTATAGGAGAGGACAGGCTCACCTTC
CDR3aa: CASSLVGIGEDRLTF

abundance: -
j_gene: TRBJ1-2
v_gene: TRBV16
d_gene: TRBD1
CDR3nt: TGTGCCAGCAGCCGTTCAGGGGGCAACTATGGCTACACCTTC
CDR3aa: CASSRSGGNYGYTF

abundance: -
j_gene: TRBJ1-2
v_gene: TRBV4-1
d_gene: TRBD1
CDR3nt: TGCGCCAGCAGCCAAGGACAGGGCCATGGCTACACCTTC
CDR3aa: CASSQGQGHGYTF

abundance: few
j_gene: TRBJ1-6
v_gene: TRBV15
d_gene: -
CDR3nt: TGTGCCACCAGCAGACAGGGCGATTCACCCCTCCACTTT
CDR3aa: CATSRQGDSPLHF

abundance: -
j_gene: TRBJ1-2
v_gene: TRBV3-1/TRBV3-2
d_gene: -
CDR3nt: TGTGCCAGCAGCCTAGCGGGGGGTAACTATGGCTACACCTTC
CDR3aa: CASSLAGGNYGYTF

abundance: -
j_gene: TRBJ1-2
v_gene: TRBV7-2
d_gene: -
CDR3nt: TGTGCCAGCAGCCCTGACAAAAACTATGGCTACACCTTC
CDR3aa: CASSPDKNYGYTF

abundance: -
j_gene: TRBJ1-6
v_gene: TRBV10-3
d_gene: TRBD1
CDR3nt: TGTGCCATCGGAACCGGGACAGGGAATTCACCCCTCCACTTT
CDR3aa: CAIGTGTGNSPLHF

abundance: -
j_gene: TRBJ1-2
v_gene: TRBV5-1
d_gene: -
CDR3nt: TGCGCCAGTACACCGGGGAACGGGGGCTACACCTTC
CDR3aa: CASTPGNGGYTF

abundance: -
j_gene: TRBJ2-1
v_gene: TRBV11-2
d_gene: -
CDR3nt: TGTGCCAGCAGCGCTGGGACTCTCACTGAGCAGTTCTTC
CDR3aa: CASSAGTLTEQFF

abundance: -
j_gene: TRBJ1-2
v_gene: TRBV18
d_gene: -
CDR3nt: TGTGCCAGCTCACCAATCCGGGTCTATGGCTACACCTTC
CDR3aa: CASSPIRVYGYTF